The clone carrying this TCR beta chain occurred many times. Its antigen is not known. This CDR3 is 16 amino acids long. Germline V gene lookup returns CDR1 SEHNR and CDR2 FQNEAQ (reference sequence). V lost 4 bases to trimming and J lost 6 bases; unmatched junction nucleotides: 7. This specimen belongs to a study of T-cell memory formation after mild COVID-19. Study-level points and caveats: What remained unconfirmed was the SARS-CoV-2 specificity of second-wave clones peaking on day 37. Contracting clones from day 15 to 85 showed balanced CD4/CD8; later expanders favored CD4+.

From 5'RACE with constant-segment primers came TCR alpha and TCR beta cDNA libraries that carried sample barcodes and UMIs. TCRdb independently ran MiXCR on the 5' RACE reads; one entry per CDR3 protein. This sample has approximately 500,000 distinct CDR3 sequences, with approximately 23% found just once. The TCR comes from an adult woman who had mild COVID-19 (a few samples of this study predate the infection). Cell type and time point are not known. The material sequenced was PBMCs or a T cell subset sorted from them (not recorded which). J is TRBJ2-1 and V is TRBV7-9; the match to TRBD2 covers 12 bases. CDR3 coding DNA: TGTGCCAGCAGCTCGATCGGACTAGCGGGACTCAATGAGCAGTTCTTC. This translates into CASSSIGLAGLNEQFF.